One and the same sample provided the 7 T cell receptor beta chains below, sequenced in a study of CD8+ T cells in alopecia areata. Treatment indicated: oral pan-JAK inhibitor, 5-10 mg twice daily. TCR sequencing used cDNA made by reverse transcription of extracted RNA. Sequencing was performed with immunoSEQ multiplex PCR; in TCRdb, only in-frame clones are kept and a portion is missing. The data contain approximately 200,000 clones, more than 55% of them singletons. Source: CD4+ T cells sorted from blood, taken at week 4, from a patient treated with tofacitinib. The source of these receptors is a human donor with alopecia areata.

This clone was seen a few times. This chain connects TRBV30 to TRBJ1-2; D possibly corresponds to TRBD1 (5 bases). V was shortened by 4 bases and J by 8 bases, with 20 bases between the two germline ends. Germline V CDR1 and CDR2: GTSNPN, SVGIG (reference sequence). The CDR3 sequence is 14 residues long. CDR3 sequence: CAWKLGPALRGYTF. CDR3 in DNA: TGTGCCTGGAAACTGGGACCAGCTTTGAGGGGCTACACCTTC.

This sequence joins TRBV29-1 and TRBJ2-3; D may be TRBD1 or TRBD2 (7 bases each). CDR1 and CDR2 from the germline V gene are SQVTM and ANQGSEA. CDR3 size: 15 residues. V gave up 5 bases and J gave up 3 bases, with 18 bases separating them. The CDR3: CSVPGSQGGTDTQYF. DNA for the CDR3: TGCAGCGTTCCAGGTTCCCAGGGGGGGACAGATACGCAGTATTTT.

The chain employs TRBV7-2 and TRBJ2-4; D is possibly TRBD1 (5 bases). The CDR3 is made up of 14 amino acids. Germline V gene lookup returns CDR1 SGHTA and CDR2 FQGNSA. The V gene lost 4 bases and the J gene lost 8 bases, with 15 bases spanning the gap. DNA for the CDR3: TGTGCCAGCAGCTCCTTGGGGCCTAAGGACATTCAGTACTTC. Amino acid sequence: CASSSLGPKDIQYF.

This clone has just a few counts. The junction differs from germline at one of its ends, possibly a read error. This chain uses TRBV7-2 with TRBJ2-1; 7 bases map to TRBD2. Per the germline V gene, CDR1 is SGHTA and CDR2 is FQGNSA. This CDR3 is 14 amino acids long. The CDR3 bases are TGTGCCAGCAGCGTAGCGGGCGGAAACAATGAGCAGTTCTTC. This codes for CASSVAGGNNEQFF.

The CDR3 DNA follows: TGTGCCAGTAGCACTACCAACAGGGATGGCTACACCTTC. Translated, it gives CASSTTNRDGYTF. The chain combines TRBV19 with TRBJ1-2, with D possibly TRBD1 on 6 matching bases. The CDR3 spans 13 residues. The germline V gene has CDR1 LNHDA and CDR2 SQIVND (reference sequence). Trimming took off 6 bases at V and 6 bases at J, with 14 bases between the two ends.

A single count supports this clone. Within the sample, other DNA sequences also encode this same CDR3. The chain combines TRBV29-1 with TRBJ2-5; D gene unclear. Germline values: CDR1 SQVTM, CDR2 ANQGSEA. The CDR3 length is 10 residues. V was trimmed by 4 bases and J by 5 bases, leaving 5 bases between them. DNA of the CDR3: TGCAGCGTTGGCGTTGAGACCCAGTACTTC. This encodes CSVGVETQYF.

The CDR3 loop reads CASRHTPNTGELFF. DNA of the CDR3: TGTGCCAGCAGACACACACCGAACACCGGGGAGCTGTTTTTT. This chain joins TRBV9 and TRBJ2-2; D call uncertain. The CDR3 contains 14 residues. V was shortened by 5 bases and J by 0 bases, with 8 bases between the two germline ends. Looked up from germline, CDR1 is SGDLS and CDR2 is YYNGEE.